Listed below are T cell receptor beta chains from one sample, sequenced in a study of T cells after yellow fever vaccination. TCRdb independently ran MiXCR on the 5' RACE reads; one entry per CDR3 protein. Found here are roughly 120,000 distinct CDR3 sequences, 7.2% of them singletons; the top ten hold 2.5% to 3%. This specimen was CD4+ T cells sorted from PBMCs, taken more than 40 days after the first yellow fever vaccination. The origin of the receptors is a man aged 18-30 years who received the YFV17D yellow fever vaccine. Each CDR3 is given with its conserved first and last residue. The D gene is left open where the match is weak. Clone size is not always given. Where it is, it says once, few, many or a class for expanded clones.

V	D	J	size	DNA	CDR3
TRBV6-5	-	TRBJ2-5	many	TGTGCCAGCAGTTCTCGAGACAGTCAAGAGACCCAGTACTTC	CASSSRDSQETQYF
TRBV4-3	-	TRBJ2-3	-	TGCGCCAGCAGCCAAGGAAATCTGCTGGCAGATACGCAGTATTTT	CASSQGNLLADTQYF
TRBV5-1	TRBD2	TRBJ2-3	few	TGCGCCATCTCGCGGGGGGATCACACAGATACGCAGTATTTT	CAISRGDHTDTQYF
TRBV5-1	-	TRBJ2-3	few	TGCGCCAGCAGCCCTGACAGACCCACAGATACGCAGTATTTT	CASSPDRPTDTQYF
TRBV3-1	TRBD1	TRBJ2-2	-	TGTGCCTGCTCCCAAGGGGGCCCGGGTCCCGGGGAGCTGTTTTTT	CACSQGGPGPGELFF
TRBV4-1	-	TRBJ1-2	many	TGCGCCAGCAGCCACAGGGTCTATGGCTACACCTTC	CASSHRVYGYTF
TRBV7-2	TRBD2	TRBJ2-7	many	TGTGCCAGCAGCTTAGATATAGCGGGGGGAAGGGAGCAGTACTTC	CASSLDIAGGREQYF
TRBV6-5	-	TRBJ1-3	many	TGTGCCAGCAGTTACTCAAAGAGCTCTGGAAACACCATATATTTT	CASSYSKSSGNTIYF
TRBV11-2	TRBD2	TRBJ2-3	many	TGTGCCAGCAGCTTAAAGGGATTTGGCGGGGGGCGCTTAGATACGCAGTATTTT	CASSLKGFGGGRLDTQYF
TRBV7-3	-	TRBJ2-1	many	TGTGCCAGCAGCTTAGGTCTGGTGGGTGGCGGGAACCGGCAGTTCTTC	CASSLGLVGGGNRQFF
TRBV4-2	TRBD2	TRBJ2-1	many	TGTGCCAGCAGCCAAATATTAGCGGGGGGGCGTGATGAGCAGTTCTTC	CASSQILAGGRDEQFF
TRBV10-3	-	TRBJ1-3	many	TGTGCCATCACCCGGGACTCAGGAAACACCATATATTTT	CAITRDSGNTIYF
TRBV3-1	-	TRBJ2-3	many	TGTGCCAGCAGGGAGCAGTATTTT	CASREQYF
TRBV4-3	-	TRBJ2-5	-	TGCGCCAGCAGCCGGGACGAGGGAAGGACCCAGTACTTC	CASSRDEGRTQYF
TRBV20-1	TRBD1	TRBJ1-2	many	TGCAGTGCTGCGGACAGGAGCAACTATGGCTACACCTTC	CSAADRSNYGYTF
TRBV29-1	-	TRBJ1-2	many	TGCAGCGTTGGAAGACTTGGCTACACCTTC	CSVGRLGYTF
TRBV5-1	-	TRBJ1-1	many	TGCGCCAGCAGCTGGGGGAGGACAGTAAACACTGAAGCTTTCTTT	CASSWGRTVNTEAFF
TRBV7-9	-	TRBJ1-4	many	TGTGCCAGCAGCTTAGCGGTGGGGGAAAAACTGTTTTTT	CASSLAVGEKLFF
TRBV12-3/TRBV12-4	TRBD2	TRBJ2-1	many	TGTGCCAGCACGAGCGGGGTCGGTAACAATGAGCAGTTCTTC	CASTSGVGNNEQFF
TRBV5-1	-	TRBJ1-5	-	TGCGCCAGCAGCTCAGGACAGATCCCTCCCAATCAGCCCCAGCATTTT	CASSSGQIPPNQPQHF
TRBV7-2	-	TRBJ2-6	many	TGTGCCAGCAGCTTCCACTCTTCTGGGGCCAACGTCCTGACTTTC	CASSFHSSGANVLTF
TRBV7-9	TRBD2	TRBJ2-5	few	TGTGCCAGCAGCTCAGGACTAGCGGGTACTCAAGAGACCCAGTACTTC	CASSSGLAGTQETQYF
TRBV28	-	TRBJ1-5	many	TGTGCCAGCAGTTTCTCCATTCATCAGCCCCAGCATTTT	CASSFSIHQPQHF
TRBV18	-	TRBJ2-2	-	TGTGCCAGCTCACCCTTGGAGGGGGTCACCGGGGAGCTGTTTTTT	CASSPLEGVTGELFF
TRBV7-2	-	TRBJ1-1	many	TGTGCCAGCAGCTTAAGTGGAGTAGTTGCTGAAGCTTTCTTT	CASSLSGVVAEAFF
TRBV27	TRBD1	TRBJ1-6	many	TGTGCCAGCAGTCTCGAGACAGGGGGACACCTCCACTTT	CASSLETGGHLHF
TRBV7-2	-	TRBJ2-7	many	TGTGCCAGCAGCTGGCGAGACTACGAGCAGTACTTC	CASSWRDYEQYF
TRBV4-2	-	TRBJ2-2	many	TGTGCCAGCAGCCAAGAACCGGGACAGAACACCGGGGAGCTGTTTTTT	CASSQEPGQNTGELFF
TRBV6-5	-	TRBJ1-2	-	TGTGCCAGCAGAGGGACAAATGGCTACACCTTC	CASRGTNGYTF
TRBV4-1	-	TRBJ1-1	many	TGCGCCAGCAGCCAAGTGCAGGGCGGTAGGGCTGAAGCTTTCTTT	CASSQVQGGRAEAFF
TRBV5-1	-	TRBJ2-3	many	TGCGCCAGCAGCTTGGGAGGGGGTCCTCAAAACACAGATACGCAGTATTTT	CASSLGGGPQNTDTQYF
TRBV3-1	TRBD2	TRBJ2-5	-	TGTGCCAGCAGCCAAGATCTTACTAGCGGGGGGCGGACCCAGTACTTC	CASSQDLTSGGRTQYF
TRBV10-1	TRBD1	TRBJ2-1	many	TGCGCCAGCAGCCGGGACAGGGGGGGTGAGCAGTTCTTC	CASSRDRGGEQFF
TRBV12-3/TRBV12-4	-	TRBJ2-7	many	TGTGCCAGCAGTTTATTAGACAGTCTCCACGAGCAGTACTTC	CASSLLDSLHEQYF
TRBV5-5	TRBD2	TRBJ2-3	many	TGTGCCAGCAGCTTTCTAGCGGGGCCTAGCACAGATACGCAGTATTTT	CASSFLAGPSTDTQYF
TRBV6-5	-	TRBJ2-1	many	TGTGCCAGCAGTTACTGGGTCGACAATGAGCAGTTCTTC	CASSYWVDNEQFF
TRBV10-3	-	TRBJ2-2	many	TGTGCCGGACGACAGGATTACACCGGGGAGCTGTTTTTT	CAGRQDYTGELFF
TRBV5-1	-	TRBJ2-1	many	TGCGCCAGCAGCTCCACCTTTAACCCGAGGGGGGGCTTGGATGAGCAGTTCTTC	CASSSTFNPRGGLDEQFF
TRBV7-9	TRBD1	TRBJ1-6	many	TGTGCCAGCAGCTTAACACTACGGACAGGGTCGAATTCACCCCTCCACTTT	CASSLTLRTGSNSPLHF
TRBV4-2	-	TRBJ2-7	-	TGTGCCAGCAGCCAAGATGACCACCGCTCCTACGAGCAGTACTTC	CASSQDDHRSYEQYF
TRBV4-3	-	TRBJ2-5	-	TGCGCCAGCAGCCAAGATGGCAGGGCCGAGACCCAGTACTTC	CASSQDGRAETQYF
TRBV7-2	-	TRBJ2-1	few	TGTGCCAGCAGCGAGAACAGGGATAGCTCCTACAATGAGCAGTTCTTC	CASSENRDSSYNEQFF